The 22 T cell receptor beta chains below come from one sample, sequenced in a study of T cells after yellow fever vaccination. MiXCR, run by TCRdb on the 5' RACE reads, gives a single entry per CDR3 protein. The sample yields 610,000 or so distinct CDR3 sequences, 12% seen once. The specimen comprised PBMCs, sampled on the day of the yellow fever booster vaccination. Source of these receptors: a man aged 30-40 years who received the YFV17D yellow fever vaccine.

This chain joins TRBV5-1 and TRBJ2-1; 8 bases line up with TRBD1. CDR3 length: 13 amino acids. Germline V gene lookup returns CDR1 SGHRS and CDR2 YFSETQ. V shed 4 bases, J shed 9 bases, and the junction held 6 bases outside the gene matches. The CDR3 sequence: CASSAGQVSEQFF. The CDR3, as DNA: TGCGCCAGCAGCGCGGGACAGGTCAGTGAGCAGTTCTTC.

Note on this clonotype: Germline and junction disagree at one end, which may indicate a read error. The gene calls are TRBV7-2 and TRBJ2-3; D is uncertain. CDR3 length: 12 amino acids. The germline V gene has CDR1 SGHTA and CDR2 FQGNSA. CDR3 DNA sequence: TGTGCCAGCACCTTACACCTAGATACGCAGTATTTT. Translating it yields CASTLHLDTQYF.

This clonotype has just a few counts. The J gene is TRBJ2-1, the V gene TRBV5-1; no firm D call. V was clipped by 4 bases and J by 2 bases, with 7 bases between them. The CDR3 has 13 amino acids. Per germline, CDR1 SGHRS and CDR2 YFSETQ. In nucleotides, the CDR3 is TGCGCCAGCAGCGCATACACCTACAATGAGCAGTTCTTC. This sequence encodes CASSAYTYNEQFF.

V and J are TRBV6-2 or TRBV6-3 and TRBJ2-1; D not certain. Germline values: CDR1 MNHEY, CDR2 SVGEGT. The V gene lost 6 bases and the J gene lost 6 bases, with 15 bases spanning the gap. The CDR3 totals 14 residues. CDR3 residues: CASSSKKASNEQFF. CDR3 sequence (DNA): TGTGCCAGCAGCTCGAAAAAGGCCAGCAATGAGCAGTTCTTC.

The rearrangement links TRBV5-1 to TRBJ2-7; TRBD2 is a possible D gene (5 bases). This CDR3 contains 16 residues. Germline assignment: CDR1 SGHRS and CDR2 YFSETQ. Trimming took off 1 base at V and 6 bases at J, with 20 bases between the two ends. Written as DNA, the CDR3 is TGCGCCAGCAGCTTGACCCCCGGGCCAGGAGGCGTCGAGCAGTACTTC. This sequence encodes CASSLTPGPGGVEQYF.

J is TRBJ2-7 and V is TRBV7-9; 9 nucleotides align to TRBD2. J gave up 2 bases and V 4 bases, and 6 bases lay outside the gene matches. Germline V gene lookup returns CDR1 SEHNR and CDR2 FQNEAQ (reference sequence). The CDR3 sequence is 15 residues long. CDR3 region: CASSSETSGAYEQYF. The CDR3, as DNA: TGTGCCAGCAGCTCTGAGACTAGCGGCGCCTACGAGCAGTACTTC.

This clonotype has more than one count but fewer than ten. The CDR3: CASSFSDSGGYTF. CDR3 sequence (DNA): TGTGCCAGCAGTTTCTCGGACAGCGGGGGCTACACCTTC. The V and J genes are TRBV12-3 or TRBV12-4 and TRBJ1-2; tentatively, D is TRBD1 (6 bases). V lost 3 bases to trimming and J lost 8 bases, with 13 bases between them. The CDR3 is 13 amino acids.

The V and J genes are TRBV29-1 and TRBJ2-1; no definite D call. The germline V gene has CDR1 SQVTM and CDR2 ANQGSEA. V was trimmed by 8 bases and J by 3 bases, leaving 17 bases between them. The CDR3 extends over 14 amino acids. The CDR3 spells CSLRLSLNYNEQFF. Written as DNA, the CDR3 is TGCAGCCTAAGACTCAGCCTGAACTACAATGAGCAGTTCTTC.

This chain connects TRBV9 to TRBJ2-1, with D possibly matching TRBD2 (7 bases). Trimming took 0 bases from V and 7 from J, leaving 17 bases between them. From germline, CDR1 is SGDLS and CDR2 YYNGEE. The CDR3 consists of 16 residues. CDR3 protein: CASSVGAGRGGNEQFF. CDR3 bases: TGTGCCAGCAGCGTAGGGGCGGGCAGGGGAGGGAATGAGCAGTTCTTC. Combining the CDR3 with reference TRBV9 and TRBJ2-1 gives the whole variable domain DSGVTQTPKHLITATGQRVTLRCSPRSGDLSVYWYQQSLDQGLQFLIQYYNGEERAKGNILERFSAQQFPDLHSELNLSSLELGDSALYFCASSVGAGRGGNEQFFGPGTRLTVL.

This clonotype was picked up a small number of times. The chain couples TRBV29-1 to TRBJ1-5; a possible D gene is TRBD1 (6 bases). Trimming pared 0 bases from V and 7 bases from J, leaving 16 bases between. This CDR3 spans 15 amino acids. CDR1 and CDR2 from the germline V gene are SQVTM and ANQGSEA. The CDR3 DNA reads as TGCAGCGTTGAAGAAGGTGGGCAGGGGAAACAGCCCCAGCATTTT. Translated: CSVEEGGQGKQPQHF.

This clonotype was picked up a small number of times. This sequence joins TRBV29-1 and TRBJ1-2, with 7 bases identical to TRBD1. CDR1 and CDR2 (germline): SQVTM, ANQGSEA. This CDR3 is built from 11 residues. V trimming: 7 bases; J trimming: 4 bases; junction bases outside the gene matches: 3. The CDR3 DNA reads as TGCAGCGGATCAGGGGGCTATGGCTACACCTTC. Its translation is CSGSGGYGYTF.

V and J are TRBV24-1 and TRBJ2-3; D could derive from TRBD1 or TRBD2 (5 bases each). Deletions cut 3 bases from V and 11 bases from J, with 14 bases between. The CDR3 is 13 residues long. The germline CDR1 and CDR2 sequences are KGHDR and SFDVKD. Written as DNA, the CDR3 is TGTGCCACCAGTGATGGGGACCAGGCCCTGCAGTATTTT. Protein product: CATSDGDQALQYF.

The J gene is TRBJ1-6, the V gene TRBV20-1; D may be TRBD1 (5 bases). The CDR3 has 13 amino acids. Germline lookup yields CDR1 DFQATT and CDR2 SNEGSKA (reference sequence). V was trimmed by 1 base and J by 10 bases, leaving 11 bases between them. CDR3 nucleotide sequence: TGCAGTGCTAGAGTGGCAGGGAACTCACCCCTCCACTTT. This sequence encodes CSARVAGNSPLHF.

The CDR3 region has the DNA TGTGCCAGCAGCGCTAGACAGGGCCGGGGCGGGGAGCTGTTTTTT. It yields the protein CASSARQGRGGELFF. The chain links TRBV9 to TRBJ2-2, with 7 bases lining up with TRBD1. V lost 3 bases and J lost 7; bases outside the gene matches: 9. The germline gives CDR1 SGDLS, CDR2 YYNGEE. The CDR3 loop spans 15 amino acids.

The J gene is TRBJ2-1, the V gene TRBV9; possible D gene TRBD1, 5 bases. The CDR3 has 16 residues. With 0 bases removed from V and 7 bases from J, the gap between germline ends came to 17 bases. Germline values: CDR1 SGDLS, CDR2 YYNGEE. CDR3 nucleotide sequence: TGTGCCAGCAGCGTAGGGGCAGGGTGCAGGAGAAATGAGCAGTTCTTC. Amino acid sequence: CASSVGAGCRRNEQFF.

The rearrangement joins TRBV28 to TRBJ2-7; D remains unclear. V was clipped by 5 bases and J by 0 bases, with 14 bases between them. The CDR3 runs to 15 residues. Germline V gene lookup returns CDR1 MDHEN and CDR2 SYDVKM. CDR3 loop: CASSTFKQSSYEQYF. The CDR3 DNA is TGTGCCAGCAGTACCTTCAAGCAGTCCTCCTACGAGCAGTACTTC. Together with reference TRBV28 and TRBJ2-7, the CDR3 gives the full variable domain: DVKVTQSSRYLVKRTGEKVFLECVQDMDHENMFWYRQDPGLGLRLIYFSYDVKMKEKGDIPEGYSVSREKKERFSLILESASTNQTSMYLCASSTFKQSSYEQYFGPGTRLTVT.

V usage is TRBV20-1 and J usage is TRBJ2-1; D remains unclear. V was pared by 4 bases and J by 8 bases, with 24 bases between. CDR3 length: 16 residues. Per the germline V gene, CDR1 is DFQATT and CDR2 is SNEGSKA (reference sequence). The CDR3 region is CSATDFRADRQHEQFF. CDR3 bases: TGCAGTGCTACCGACTTTCGCGCAGACCGCCAACATGAGCAGTTCTTC.

The genes are TRBV7-2 and TRBJ2-3; D may be TRBD1 (6 bases). Germline loops: CDR1 SGHTA, CDR2 FQGNSA. The CDR3 totals 15 residues. V was clipped by 2 bases and J by 4 bases, with 13 bases between them. CDR3 nucleotides: TGTGCCAGCAGCTTAAGGGGGTTGGGGCCAGATACGCAGTATTTT. It specifies CASSLRGLGPDTQYF. The full variable domain, with the rest looked up from reference TRBV7-2 and TRBJ2-3, is GAGVSQSPSNKVTEKGKDVELRCDPISGHTALYWYRQSLGQGLEFLIYFQGNSAPDKSGLPSDRFSAERTGGSVSTLTIQRTQQEDSAVYLCASSLRGLGPDTQYFGPGTRLTVL.

There are a few counts of this clonotype. V gene TRBV3-1 combines with J gene TRBJ2-7; D not certain. The CDR3 contains 14 residues. CDR1 is LGHDT, CDR2 YNNKEL, per germline (reference sequence). The V and J ends lost 0 bases and 1 base respectively, with 7 bases between them. DNA of the CDR3: TGTGCCAGCAGCCAAGAAGTCCATTCCTACGAGCAGTACTTC. This gives the protein CASSQEVHSYEQYF.

CDR3 amino acids: CASSLRDIGGETQYF. CDR3 nucleotides: TGTGCCAGCAGTTTGAGGGACATCGGGGGAGAGACCCAGTACTTC. V is TRBV28 and J is TRBJ2-5; D possibly uses TRBD1 or TRBD2 (6 bases each). Trimming took off 3 bases at V and 4 bases at J, with 15 bases between the two ends. Germline CDR1 reads MDHEN; CDR2 reads SYDVKM. This CDR3 region has 15 residues.

Ten or more counts support this clonotype. DNA for the CDR3: TGTGCCAGCAGTTCCTCCCAGGGGGACTCTGGAAACACCATATATTTT. This encodes CASSSSQGDSGNTIYF. The chain combines TRBV7-2 with TRBJ1-3; 7 bases line up with TRBD1. This CDR3 region has 16 residues. The germline CDR1 and CDR2 sequences are SGHTA and FQGNSA. The V gene end was trimmed by 6 bases and the J gene end by 0 bases; junction bases not matched to a gene: 8.

V and J are TRBV12-3 or TRBV12-4 and TRBJ2-1; the match to TRBD2 covers 9 bases. V lost 8 bases, J lost 13 bases, and 9 bases stayed unmatched. The CDR3 runs 12 residues. In DNA form, the CDR3 reads TGTGCCAGCTCGCGTGATAGCGGGAGACAGTTCTTC. Amino acid sequence: CASSRDSGRQFF.